Listed below are T cell receptor beta chains from one sample, sequenced in a study of control samples from healthy donors and cancer patients. TCRdb's table, derived via immunoSEQ multiplex PCR, lists solely in-frame clones and lacks some. The table has 70,000 or so clones, just under 90% seen once; the top ten hold roughly a fifth. The material sequenced was PBMCs. Receptors originate from a man between 60 and 70 years old with lung cancer. Each CDR3 is given with its conserved first and last residue. Fields, in order: D gene, J gene, V gene, CDR3 DNA, CDR3 protein. The D gene is left open where the match is weak.

. TRBJ1-2 TRBV4-2 TGTGCCAGCAGCCAAGTATATGCAGACTATGGCTACACCTTC CASSQVYADYGYTF
TRBD1 TRBJ1-1 TRBV5-4 TGTGCCAGCAGCTTACCCCAGGGGGCTACTGAAGCTTTCTTT CASSLPQGATEAFF
. TRBJ2-2 TRBV7-9 TGTGCCAGCAGCTTAGTAGGGAACACCGGGGAGCTGTTTTTT CASSLVGNTGELFF
. TRBJ2-7 TRBV18 TGTGCCAGCTCACGATCGGAGGACCTCGACGAGCAGTACTTC CASSRSEDLDEQYF
. TRBJ2-5 TRBV5-1 TGCGCCAGCAGCAAGGGACCGCAAGAGACCCAGTACTTC CASSKGPQETQYF
. TRBJ1-1 TRBV2 TGTGCCAGCAGTGGATCGCCGGGCAGGGGTGAGGTAGCTTTCTTT CASSGSPGRGEVAFF
. TRBJ1-3 TRBV5-5 TGTGCCAGCAGCTGGGCGGACAGTGCCTTCTCTGGAAACACCATATATTTT CASSWADSAFSGNTIYF
. TRBJ2-2 TRBV10-3 TGTGCCATTTCTTGGGGGCGGGAGCTGTTTTTT CAISWGRELFF
TRBD1 TRBJ1-6 TRBV7-9 TGTGCCAGCAGGTCCGGGACAGGGGGTTCACCCCTCCACTTT CASRSGTGGSPLHF
TRBD1 TRBJ1-2 TRBV11-3 TGTGCCAGCAGCTTGGGGACCGAGGGGAGACAGGGCAGTGGCTACACCTTC CASSLGTEGRQGSGYTF